This TCR beta chain was sequenced in a study of blood T cell repertoires in COVID-19. The length of the CDR3 is 14 residues. Germline trimming cut 6 bases from V and 1 base from J; bases unmatched to any gene: 7. Germline lookup yields CDR1 SQVTM and CDR2 ANQGSEA. Sequencing used immunoSEQ multiplex PCR; TCRdb keeps in-frame clones, though not all of them. Of around 250,000 clones in the sample, around four fifths were seen once. What was sequenced was PBMCs or T cells enriched from blood (not recorded which). The gene calls are TRBV29-1 and TRBJ1-1; 8 positions agree with TRBD1. The clonotype was recovered from a middle-aged man who had recovered from COVID-19. CDR3: CSVTRQGRNTEAFF. The CDR3 DNA follows: TGCAGCGTGACCCGACAGGGGAGGAACACTGAAGCTTTCTTT.